This T cell receptor (beta chain) was sequenced in a study of tumor-infiltrating lymphocytes in primary liver carcinoma. Study details: Samples produced roughly 3.65 to 7.5 million productive TCRbeta reads, comparable across tissue types. General study points: Tumor region pairs showed greater overlap than either tumor-adjacent or tumor-blood pairs did.

Co-extraction of both nucleic acids (RNA and DNA) used about 18-31 mg of unsorted bulk tissue. This clonotype was detected many times. Antigen unknown. Germline and junction disagree at one end, which may indicate a read error. TCR beta cDNA came from roughly 450 ng total RNA, primed with a constant-region primer. Sequencing libraries for TCR beta derived from three nested multiplex PCR rounds that used slightly modified ARM-PCR. Use of TRBV1-TRBV30 forward primers with a C-beta reverse primer characterized the first two PCR rounds, which lasted approximately 11 cycles each. TCRdb recomputed calls from the multiplex PCR reads with MiXCR, one row per CDR3 protein. The sample has roughly 30,000 distinct CDR3 sequences, around 71% seen once; the top ten hold 25% to 35%. This CDR3 has 13 amino acids. CDR1 is GTSNPN, CDR2 SVGIG, per germline (reference sequence).

Sample: liver tumor tissue from sampling region 3. Subset: tumor region T3, left-lateral pole. The TCR was taken from a woman between 25 and 40 years old with primary liver carcinoma and hepatitis B virus infection. V and J are TRBV30 and TRBJ2-2; TRBD2 matches 8 bases. The CDR3 loop reads CAWSAGGSGGLFF. CDR3 coding DNA: TGTGCCTGGAGTGCGGGGGGCAGCGGGGGGCTGTTTTTT.